These 24 T cell receptor beta chains were all obtained from the same sample, sequenced in a study of Ad26.COV2.S vaccination and SARS-CoV-2 variants. Generated by immunoSEQ multiplex PCR, the TCRdb table keeps only in-frame clones and is missing some. The repertoire has a few hundred thousand clones, roughly 90% of them found once; the top ten carry approximately 4%. Specified treatment: around 19 received Ad26.COV2.S at low or high dose, single or two shots; a few received placebo; per-sample allocation not given. Sampling was performed 63 days after the first vaccine or placebo injection. Sequenced here: peripheral blood, sampled in a trial of Ad26.COV2.S vaccine versus placebo. The receptor source for this set is a person between 18 and 60 years old who received the Ad26.COV2.S COVID-19 vaccine or a placebo.

This clone appeared once. The V gene is TRBV30, the J gene TRBJ1-4; D might be TRBD1 (5 bases). V was shortened by 3 bases and J by 0 bases, with 14 bases between the two germline ends. Germline assignment: CDR1 GTSNPN and CDR2 SVGIG (reference sequence). The CDR3 length is 16 residues. The CDR3 region has the DNA TGTGCCTGGAGCAGGGCCCTTGAGGCAACTAATGAAAAACTGTTTTTT. Amino acid sequence: CAWSRALEATNEKLFF.

Details on this clone: The junction departs from the called germline gene at one end, perhaps through a read error. This sample also contains other DNA sequences that code for the same CDR3. The V and J genes are TRBV11-3 and TRBJ1-5; no definite D call. Germline V gives CDR1 SGHNT, CDR2 YENEEA. The CDR3 loop spans 16 amino acids. CDR3 amino acids: CASSLQQQYSNQPQHF. CDR3 DNA: TGTGCCAGCAGCTTACAGCAGCAGTATAGCAATCAACCCCAGCATTTT.

Written as DNA, the CDR3 is TGTGCCAGCAGCGGACTCGGGACCGGGGAGCTGTTTTTT. It yields the protein CASSGLGTGELFF. The chain couples TRBV7-6 to TRBJ2-2; tentatively, D is TRBD2 (5 bases). The CDR3 is 13 residues long. Germline CDR1 is SGHVS and CDR2 is FNYEAQ. V lost 5 bases and J lost 5, with 9 bases in between.

V is TRBV6-5 and J is TRBJ1-1; D is unclear. Trimming removed 2 bases at V and 5 bases at J, with 12 bases between. Germline-derived CDR1 and CDR2 are MNHEY and SVGAGI. This CDR3 is built from 14 residues. The DNA of the CDR3 is TGTGCCAGCAGTTACATTGAGGGAGAGACTGAAGCTTTCTTT. This gives the protein CASSYIEGETEAFF.

This rearrangement joins TRBV7-2 to TRBJ2-5; 7 bases are shared with TRBD1. V lost 7 bases and J lost 3; bases outside the gene matches: 5. The CDR3 is made up of 13 amino acids. CDR1 is SGHTA, CDR2 FQGNSA, per germline. CDR3 sequence (DNA): TGTGCCAGCACCCGGGACAGTAAAGAGACCCAGTACTTC. Encoded protein: CASTRDSKETQYF.

The chain has TRBV7-8 and TRBJ2-5, with D perhaps TRBD1 (6 bases). V lost 4 bases and J lost 2, with 17 bases in between. The length of the CDR3 is 16 residues. Germline loops: CDR1 SGHVS, CDR2 FQNEAQ. CDR3 sequence (DNA): TGTGCCAGCAGCTCACCGCCCCGGACAGATCAAGAGACCCAGTACTTC. Translating it yields CASSSPPRTDQETQYF.

The J gene is TRBJ2-1, the V gene TRBV27; D gene uncertain. This CDR3 region has 12 residues. V lost 8 bases and J lost 9, with 14 bases in between. Germline CDR1 reads MNHEY; CDR2 reads SMNVEV (reference sequence). Here the CDR3 DNA reads TGTGCCAGCCGGGTCTCCCCAGGTGAGCAGTTCTTC. This encodes CASRVSPGEQFF.

The rearrangement uses TRBV7-6 and TRBJ2-3, with 10 nucleotides matching TRBD2. The CDR3 contains 19 residues. The germline CDR1 and CDR2 sequences are SGHVS and FNYEAQ. V gave up 4 bases and J gave up 3 bases; unmatched junction bases: 16. For the CDR3, the DNA is TGTGCCAGCAGCTCTAGGCTAGCGGGGGCCATCCCGGTGACAGATACGCAGTATTTT. Its protein product is CASSSRLAGAIPVTDTQYF.

The J gene is TRBJ1-4, the V gene TRBV2; 9 nucleotides align to TRBD1. Germline CDR1 reads SNHLY; CDR2 reads FYNNEI. This CDR3 comprises 14 residues. J gave up 7 bases and V 4 bases, and 4 bases lay outside the gene matches. The CDR3 sequence: CASSVETGGEKLFF. CDR3 DNA: TGTGCCAGCAGTGTAGAGACAGGGGGTGAAAAACTGTTTTTT.

This clone was observed a handful of times. This chain uses TRBV6-6 with TRBJ1-2; 8 positions agree with TRBD1. The germline V gene has CDR1 MNHNY and CDR2 SVGAGI (reference sequence). V lost 2 bases and J lost 6; bases outside the gene matches: 5. CDR3 length equals 14 residues. This CDR3 reads CASSYLDRDHGYTF. The CDR3 region has the DNA TGTGCCAGCAGTTACCTGGACAGGGATCATGGCTACACCTTC.

This clone was detected many times. V gene TRBV7-2 combines with J gene TRBJ2-3, with D uncertain. Germline V gene sequence: CDR1 SGHTA, CDR2 FQGNSA. V lost 1 base, J lost 4 bases, and 9 bases lay in between. The CDR3 has 14 residues. DNA of the CDR3: TGTGCCAGCAGCTTAGAGTCCGCCGCAGATACGCAGTATTTT. Translated, it gives CASSLESAADTQYF. The variable domain in full, completed from reference TRBV7-2 and TRBJ2-3, reads GAGVSQSPSNKVTEKGKDVELRCDPISGHTALYWYRQSLGQGLEFLIYFQGNSAPDKSGLPSDRFSAERTGGSVSTLTIQRTQQEDSAVYLCASSLESAADTQYFGPGTRLTVL.

This clone has more than one count but fewer than ten. The sample carries other DNA sequences with the same CDR3. The V and J genes are TRBV28 and TRBJ1-2, with 10 bases aligning to TRBD1. After removal of 3 bases from V and 5 bases from J, the junction contained 0 bases not matched to a gene. The CDR3 consists of 13 residues. Germline assignment: CDR1 MDHEN and CDR2 SYDVKM. The CDR3 nucleotides are TGTGCCAGCAGTTTGGACAGGGGGTATGGCTACACCTTC. This translates into CASSLDRGYGYTF.

The chain uses TRBV7-8 and TRBJ2-7; a weak D match, TRBD1 (5 bases). CDR1 and CDR2 from the germline V gene are SGHVS and FQNEAQ. The CDR3 extends over 16 amino acids. With 1 base removed from V and 0 bases from J, the gap between germline ends came to 13 bases. CDR3 in amino acids: CASSLVDSLHSYEQYF. DNA for the CDR3: TGTGCCAGCAGCTTAGTAGACAGCCTACACTCCTACGAGCAGTACTTC.

The chain uses TRBV5-6 and TRBJ2-1; the match to TRBD1 covers 8 bases. The V gene's germline CDR1 is SGHDT and CDR2 YYEEEE. The CDR3 totals 18 residues. Trimming at V came to 3 bases and at J to 3 bases, leaving 14 bases not matched to a gene. In nucleotides, the CDR3 is TGTGCCAGCAGCTGGGAGAGAGGGACAGGAATACGCTACAATGAGCAGTTCTTC. Residues: CASSWERGTGIRYNEQFF. The full variable domain, in which reference TRBV5-6 and TRBJ2-1 provide the parts outside the CDR3, is DAGVTQSPTHLIKTRGQQVTLRCSPKSGHDTVSWYQQALGQGPQFIFQYYEEEERQRGNFPDRFSGHQFPNYSSELNVNALLLGDSALYLCASSWERGTGIRYNEQFFGPGTRLTVL.

V usage is TRBV24-1 and J usage is TRBJ2-5, with 12 bases identical to TRBD2. The CDR3 length is 19 residues. Germline CDR1 and CDR2: KGHDR and SFDVKD. J was trimmed by 4 bases and V by 7 bases; bases with no gene match: 18. The CDR3 is CATSEPRGDLAGGLETQYF. The CDR3 DNA is TGTGCCACCAGCGAACCCCGAGGGGACCTAGCGGGGGGGCTAGAGACCCAGTACTTC.

CDR3 coding DNA: TGTGCCGTAACAGGGGGCTTATCTTCCTACGAGCAGTACTTC. Protein sequence: CAVTGGLSSYEQYF. The chain employs TRBV10-3 and TRBJ2-7, with 9 bases lining up with TRBD1. The ends lost 11 bases at V and 1 base at J; junction bases unmatched: 9. This CDR3 contains 14 residues. Per germline, CDR1 ENHRY and CDR2 SYGVKD.

V and J are TRBV7-2 and TRBJ1-1, with D hard to call. Germline lookup yields CDR1 SGHTA and CDR2 FQGNSA. The CDR3 has 15 residues. Trimming cost V 5 bases and J 4 bases, with 17 bases left between them. This CDR3 is CASSLGRTGVTEAFF. The CDR3 coding sequence is TGTGCCAGCAGCCTAGGGAGGACTGGGGTCACTGAAGCTTTCTTT. The full variable domain, completed using reference TRBV7-2 and TRBJ1-1, is GAGVSQSPSNKVTEKGKDVELRCDPISGHTALYWYRQSLGQGLEFLIYFQGNSAPDKSGLPSDRFSAERTGGSVSTLTIQRTQQEDSAVYLCASSLGRTGVTEAFFGQGTRLTVV.

This chain connects TRBV19 to TRBJ2-3; the D is unclear. Between the trimmed V and J ends, which lost 2 bases and 2 bases, there was a span of 5 bases. The CDR3 is 13 amino acids. CDR1 and CDR2 from the germline V gene are LNHDA and SQIVND (reference sequence). CDR3 coding DNA: TGTGCCAGTAGTATATCGTTCACAGATACGCAGTATTTT. Amino acid sequence: CASSISFTDTQYF.

This chain connects TRBV7-2 to TRBJ1-2; 8 positions agree with TRBD1. This CDR3 contains 14 residues. Germline trimming cut 4 bases from V and 8 bases from J; bases unmatched to any gene: 9. Germline CDR1 and CDR2: SGHTA and FQGNSA. The CDR3 spells CASSSYQGAEGYTF. The CDR3 nucleotides are TGTGCCAGCAGCTCCTACCAGGGGGCGGAAGGCTACACCTTC.

About this clone: At the DNA level, this CDR3 is encoded by other sequences in the same sample as well. The rearrangement joins TRBV27 to TRBJ2-3; D not certain. The CDR3 covers 12 residues. The germline V gene encodes CDR1 MNHEY and CDR2 SMNVEV (reference sequence). V shed 6 bases and J shed 0 bases, with 4 bases lying between them. The CDR3 here is CASSPSTDTQYF. CDR3 coding DNA: TGTGCCAGCAGCCCTAGCACAGATACGCAGTATTTT.

The J gene is TRBJ2-1, the V gene TRBV28, with 7 bases aligning to TRBD2. Germline V gene data show CDR1 as MDHEN and CDR2 as SYDVKM. This CDR3 spans 14 amino acids. V dropped 8 bases and J dropped 1; count of bases not matched to a gene: 5. CDR3 sequence: CASRDYASYNEQFF. The DNA of the CDR3 is TGTGCCAGCCGGGACTACGCTTCCTACAATGAGCAGTTCTTC. The full variable domain, rest sourced from reference TRBV28 and TRBJ2-1, is DVKVTQSSRYLVKRTGEKVFLECVQDMDHENMFWYRQDPGLGLRLIYFSYDVKMKEKGDIPEGYSVSREKKERFSLILESASTNQTSMYLCASRDYASYNEQFFGPGTRLTVL.

The chain is built from TRBV6-6 and TRBJ1-6; D is perhaps TRBD1 (5 bases). This CDR3 region has 16 residues. Deletions cut 0 bases from V and 4 bases from J, with 10 bases between. The V gene's germline CDR1 is MNHNY and CDR2 SVGAGI (reference sequence). The CDR3, as DNA: TGTGCCAGCAGTTACTCCAGACAGATTTATAATTCACCCCTCCACTTT. Translation: CASSYSRQIYNSPLHF.

The CDR3 protein is CASISRESSYEQYF. The CDR3 DNA follows: TGTGCCAGCATTTCCCGGGAAAGCTCCTACGAGCAGTACTTC. The chain links TRBV28 to TRBJ2-7; TRBD2 is a possible D gene (5 bases). Germline lookup yields CDR1 MDHEN and CDR2 SYDVKM. This CDR3 region has 14 residues. Trimming shortened V by 7 bases and J by 0 bases, and 13 bases separated the two germline ends.

The chain uses TRBV5-1 and TRBJ2-1, with D unresolved. The CDR3 spans 14 residues. Between the trimmed V and J ends, which lost 4 bases and 6 bases, there was a span of 14 bases. Germline CDR1 reads SGHRS; CDR2 reads YFSETQ. Written as DNA, the CDR3 is TGCGCCAGCAGCCGAGAAGCCCGGGCCAATGAGCAGTTCTTC. The encoded protein is CASSREARANEQFF.